These 22 T cell receptor beta chains share one sample of origin, sequenced in a study of Graves' ophthalmopathy and Graves' hyperthyroidism. Amplified material comprised TCR beta CDR3 regions derived from RNA transcripts. RT-PCR with HTBI primers came first, then second-round multiplex PCR. TCRdb re-analysed the multiplex PCR reads in MiXCR, keeping a single row per CDR3 protein. Altogether a few hundred thousand distinct CDR3 sequences are present, 17% being singletons, with the ten largest covering 2.4%. The sequenced sample was peripheral blood. Receptor source: an adult woman with stable Graves' hyperthyroidism.

J is TRBJ2-2 and V is TRBV12-3 or TRBV12-4; D is unresolved. The CDR3 length is 13 residues. V lost 2 bases and J lost 4, with 5 bases in between. The CDR3 loop is CASSLKVTGELFF. For the CDR3, the DNA is TGTGCCAGCAGTTTAAAGGTCACCGGGGAGCTGTTTTTT.

Comment on this clonotype: The conserved closing phenylalanine or tryptophan is absent in this CDR3, likely reflecting a read error. The DNA is left out, because the CDR3 cannot be placed on it with certainty; the CDR3 is given as TCRdb lists it. This chain joins TRBV27 and TRBJ1-1; the table's TRBD1 call for D was not verified on the DNA. The CDR3 has 13 residues if both end residues are counted. CDR1 MNHEY and CDR2 SMNVEV come from the germline V gene (reference sequence). CDR3: CASTDRGNTEAVI.

A few counts support this clonotype. The genes are TRBV6-1 and TRBJ2-6; D possibly corresponds to TRBD1 (5 bases). The CDR3 spans 16 residues. Germline V gene sequence: CDR1 MNHNS, CDR2 SASEGT. The V end was cut by 6 bases, the J end by 0 bases, with 12 bases between. CDR3 loop: CASRTELFSGANVLTF. The CDR3 nucleotides read TGTGCCAGCAGGACAGAGTTGTTCTCTGGGGCCAACGTCCTGACTTTC.

This clonotype was counted many times. The rearrangement uses TRBV6-1 and TRBJ1-6; TRBD1 agrees at 9 bases. The CDR3 sequence is 16 residues long. The V segment lost 5 bases and the J segment 10 bases; nucleotides outside the gene matches: 12. Germline V CDR1 and CDR2: MNHNS, SASEGT. The CDR3 here is CASSLGQGRIGSPLHF. CDR3 DNA: TGTGCCAGCAGTCTGGGACAGGGAAGAATTGGGTCACCCCTCCACTTT.

This clonotype was found many times. The chain has TRBV28 and TRBJ1-1, with D perhaps TRBD1 (6 bases). Trimming pared 3 bases from V and 5 bases from J, leaving 19 bases between. Germline lookup yields CDR1 MDHEN and CDR2 SYDVKM. This CDR3 region has 16 residues. The DNA for the CDR3 is TGTGCCAGCAGTTTGGCCTCAACAGGGTTAGGGACTGAAGCTTTCTTT. Its translation: CASSLASTGLGTEAFF.

This clonotype was counted many times. The gene calls are TRBV6-2 or TRBV6-3 and TRBJ1-2; D not certain. The germline gives CDR1 MNHEY, CDR2 SVGEGT. The CDR3 sequence is 13 residues long. Trimming removed 4 bases at V and 7 bases at J, with 13 bases between. The CDR3 loop is CASSWTWGSGYTF. The DNA of the CDR3 is TGTGCCAGCAGTTGGACCTGGGGAAGTGGCTACACCTTC.

This clonotype was recorded a few times. The chain links TRBV19 to TRBJ1-2, with TRBD1 matching 8 bases. The V gene end was trimmed by 7 bases and the J gene end by 5 bases; junction bases not matched to a gene: 6. The CDR3 loop spans 13 amino acids. Per the germline V gene, CDR1 is LNHDA and CDR2 is SQIVND (reference sequence). CDR3 in DNA: TGTGCCAGTAAAGAGGACAGGGTATATGGCTACACCTTC. Translation: CASKEDRVYGYTF.

About this clonotype: At one boundary the junction diverges from the germline segment, which might be a read error. The chain joins TRBV30 to TRBJ2-4, with TRBD2 as a possible D gene (5 bases). Germline-derived CDR1 and CDR2 are GTSNPN and SVGIG (reference sequence). This CDR3 is 13 amino acids long. The CDR3 protein is CAWSDLAKNIKYF. The CDR3 nucleotides read TGTGCCTGGAGTGATCTAGCCAAAAACATTAAGTACTTC.

The sample holds many counts of this clonotype. The chain carries TRBV12-3 or TRBV12-4 and TRBJ2-7; D remains unclear. Trimming took off 3 bases at V and 9 bases at J, with 12 bases between the two ends. CDR3 length: 12 residues. The CDR3 region is CASSLADTGQYF. DNA for the CDR3: TGTGCCAGCAGTTTGGCCGATACGGGGCAGTACTTC.

The chain recombines TRBV12-3 or TRBV12-4 with TRBJ2-1; D gene uncertain. V shed 6 bases and J shed 5 bases, with 11 bases lying between them. This CDR3 has 13 residues. This chain's CDR3 is CASSAGRNNEQFF. CDR3 bases: TGTGCCAGCAGCGCCGGTAGAAACAATGAGCAGTTCTTC.

This clonotype was recorded a few times. The J gene is TRBJ2-5, the V gene TRBV29-1; D remains unclear. Trimming removed 5 bases from V and 5 bases from J, with 15 bases in between. Germline loops: CDR1 SQVTM, CDR2 ANQGSEA. This CDR3 is built from 13 residues. CDR3 amino acids: CSVFRPLGETQYF. The CDR3 DNA sequence: TGCAGCGTTTTCCGACCCCTCGGGGAGACCCAGTACTTC. Variable domain in full (rest from reference TRBV29-1 and TRBJ2-5): SAVISQKPSRDICQRGTSLTIQCQVDSQVTMMFWYRQQPGQSLTLIATANQGSEATYESGFVIDKFPISRPNLTFSTLTVSNMSPEDSSIYLCSVFRPLGETQYFGPGTRLLVL.

This clonotype was seen many times. The V and J genes are TRBV2 and TRBJ2-7; D remains ambiguous. Trimming left V 5 bases short and J 4 bases short, with 15 bases between. Germline CDR1 reads SNHLY; CDR2 reads FYNNEI. There are 14 residues in the CDR3. CDR3 residues: CASSYNAPAYEQYF. CDR3 nucleotide sequence: TGTGCCAGCAGTTACAATGCCCCGGCTTACGAGCAGTACTTC. The whole variable domain, filled in from reference TRBV2 and TRBJ2-7, reads EPEVTQTPSHQVTQMGQEVILRCVPISNHLYFYWYRQILGQKVEFLVSFYNNEISEKSEIFDDQFSVERPDGSNFTLKIRSTKLEDSAMYFCASSYNAPAYEQYFGPGTRLTVT.

This clonotype has a count of ten or more. The chain is built from TRBV24-1 and TRBJ1-1; 9 nucleotides line up with TRBD1. This CDR3 spans 18 amino acids. Per germline, CDR1 KGHDR and CDR2 SFDVKD. The trim removed 6 bases at V and 4 bases at J, leaving 17 bases unmatched. In DNA, the CDR3 is TGTGCCACCAGTTCACACCGGGGGGACAGGGAAGAGAGCACTGAAGCTTTCTTT. Its translation is CATSSHRGDREESTEAFF.

The rearrangement links TRBV6-5 to TRBJ2-7; D call uncertain. Per germline, CDR1 MNHEY and CDR2 SVGAGI. This CDR3 is 14 amino acids long. Trimming took 0 bases from V and 2 from J, leaving 8 bases between them. The DNA for the CDR3 is TGTGCCAGCAGTTACTCGATCGCAACCTACGAGCAGTACTTC. Encoded protein: CASSYSIATYEQYF.

The J gene is TRBJ2-7, the V gene TRBV6-1, with no clear D. Per germline, CDR1 MNHNS and CDR2 SASEGT. This CDR3 has 14 residues. With 11 bases removed from V and 1 base from J, the gap between germline ends came to 18 bases. The CDR3 here is CAVQGKVPSYEQYF. In DNA form, the CDR3 reads TGTGCCGTCCAAGGGAAGGTTCCGTCCTACGAGCAGTACTTC.

This chain connects TRBV5-1 to TRBJ2-7, with 8 bases aligning to TRBD1. The CDR3 extends over 14 amino acids. In germline, CDR1 is SGHRS, CDR2 YFSETQ. Germline trimming cut 4 bases from V and 3 bases from J; bases unmatched to any gene: 6. This CDR3 is CASSIAGTGYEQYF. Written as DNA, the CDR3 is TGCGCCAGCAGCATCGCCGGGACAGGCTACGAGCAGTACTTC.

In its sample, this clonotype was seen many times. V and J are TRBV20-1 and TRBJ2-7; 11 bases align to TRBD1. The V segment lost 6 bases and the J segment 1 base; nucleotides outside the gene matches: 2. The length of the CDR3 is 13 residues. Germline V gene sequence: CDR1 DFQATT, CDR2 SNEGSKA (reference sequence). CDR3 protein: CSAGTGGSYEQYF. CDR3 nucleotide sequence: TGCAGTGCCGGGACAGGGGGATCCTACGAGCAGTACTTC.

This clonotype was found many times. The rearrangement uses TRBV10-3 and TRBJ2-7, with 7 positions matching TRBD1. The junction had 4 bases not matched to a gene; V was cut back by 3 bases and J by 2 bases. The CDR3 has 14 residues. Germline V gives CDR1 ENHRY, CDR2 SYGVKD. CDR3: CAISDPQGTYEQYF. In nucleotides, the CDR3 is TGTGCCATCAGTGACCCACAGGGGACCTACGAGCAGTACTTC.

This clonotype was seen repeatedly, ten times or more. Written as DNA, the CDR3 is TGTGCCAGCAAGAAGAGCGGGAGCCAAGCGGAGACCCAGTACTTC. Amino acid sequence: CASKKSGSQAETQYF. The chain combines TRBV6-1 with TRBJ2-5, with TRBD2 identical over 8 bases. The CDR3 extends over 15 amino acids. Germline lookup yields CDR1 MNHNS and CDR2 SASEGT. The J segment lost 5 bases and the V segment lost 7 bases, leaving 12 bases of the junction unmatched.

Points on this clonotype: Just one base apart from a much larger clone, this may be a read error. V and J are TRBV5-1 and TRBJ1-1; D is ambiguous. This CDR3 has 18 amino acids. Per the germline V gene, CDR1 is SGHRS and CDR2 is YFSETQ. Trimming pared 0 bases from V and 2 bases from J, leaving 20 bases between. CDR3: CASSLGFVQSTKNTEAFF. The DNA of the CDR3 is TGCGCCAGCAGCTTGGGGTTCGTGCAATCCACTAAAAACACTGAAGCTTTCTTT. The whole variable domain, remainder taken from reference TRBV5-1 and TRBJ1-1, is KAGVTQTPRYLIKTRGQQVTLSCSPISGHRSVSWYQQTPGQGLQFLFEYFSETQRNKGNFPGRFSGRQFSNSRSEMNVSTLELGDSALYLCASSLGFVQSTKNTEAFFGQGTRLTVV.

This clonotype was counted ten times or more. V and J are TRBV5-1 and TRBJ2-7; D gene ambiguous. The germline gives CDR1 SGHRS, CDR2 YFSETQ. Trimming took 1 base from V and 2 from J, leaving 10 bases between them. The CDR3 length is 14 residues. In DNA form, the CDR3 reads TGCGCCAGCAGCTTGACCGCTTTTCCCTACGAGCAGTACTTC. Translation gives CASSLTAFPYEQYF. Looking up the rest from reference TRBV5-1 and TRBJ2-7 gives the full variable domain: KAGVTQTPRYLIKTRGQQVTLSCSPISGHRSVSWYQQTPGQGLQFLFEYFSETQRNKGNFPGRFSGRQFSNSRSEMNVSTLELGDSALYLCASSLTAFPYEQYFGPGTRLTVT.

This clonotype has ten or more counts. This chain connects TRBV12-3 or TRBV12-4 to TRBJ1-1; D gene ambiguous. This CDR3 is 14 amino acids long. V was shortened by 2 bases and J by 3 bases, with 10 bases between the two germline ends. The CDR3, as DNA: TGTGCCAGCAGTTTATATGAGAGGTACACTGAAGCTTTCTTT. Its protein is CASSLYERYTEAFF.